The 17 T cell receptor beta chains given below trace back to one sample, sequenced in a study of T cell responses to AZD1222 COVID-19 vaccine (dated by TCRdb to 2020 to 2023). The time point label corresponds to: about 28 days (+/-7) after the second vaccine dose. The library was made by the immunoSEQ multiplex PCR assay. Held by TCRdb, this immuneACCESS table contains in-frame sequences only and omits some clones. Under half of the omission traces to an unresolved V gene where checked; the cause of the rest is unknown. The sample records some 69,000 clones, about four fifths of which are singletons. In total, the top ten clones hold around 15% of the sample. The sample was peripheral blood, taken 28 days after the second AZD1222 dose. All receptors come from an adult who received the AZD1222 COVID-19 vaccine.

CDR3 in amino acids: CASSQFSSGSTDTQYF. Here the CDR3 DNA reads TGCGCCAGCAGCCAATTCTCTAGCGGGAGCACAGATACGCAGTATTTT. This chain links TRBV4-1 with TRBJ2-3, with 8 positions matching TRBD2. V lost 2 bases and J lost 0; bases outside the gene matches: 4. This CDR3 has 16 amino acids. Germline assignment: CDR1 MGHRA and CDR2 YSYEKL.

This clone was counted a few times. The chain uses TRBV11-2 and TRBJ2-2; D is unclear. This CDR3 is built from 13 residues. V was cut by 5 bases and J by 4 bases, with 8 bases left in between. Germline V CDR1 and CDR2: SGHAT, FQNNGV. This CDR3 is CASSKTRTGELFF. For the CDR3, the DNA is TGTGCCAGCAGCAAAACCCGCACCGGGGAGCTGTTTTTT.

The chain carries TRBV9 and TRBJ1-3; no definite D call. The CDR3 consists of 14 residues. Germline-derived CDR1 and CDR2 are SGDLS and YYNGEE. The V and J ends lost 6 bases and 0 bases respectively, with 10 bases between them. The CDR3 DNA follows: TGTGCCAGCACGGGCAGCGGCTCTGGAAACACCATATATTTT. Translated, it gives CASTGSGSGNTIYF.

V gene TRBV19 combines with J gene TRBJ2-3; TRBD2 might be the D (6 bases). The germline V gene has CDR1 LNHDA and CDR2 SQIVND (reference sequence). Between the trimmed V and J ends, which lost 1 base and 4 bases, there was a span of 12 bases. This CDR3 comprises 15 residues. The CDR3 DNA sequence: TGTGCCAGTAGTATAGCGGGGACTCAGCCAGATACGCAGTATTTT. This translates into CASSIAGTQPDTQYF.

This clone was observed a single time. The chain couples TRBV12-5 to TRBJ1-1; 11 bases are shared with TRBD1. Trimming took 1 base from V and 8 from J; bases not matched to a gene: 6. This CDR3 comprises 15 residues. From germline, CDR1 is LGHNT and CDR2 FRNRAP. The CDR3 sequence is CASGLDGTGGEEAFF. The CDR3 DNA reads as TGTGCTAGTGGTTTGGACGGGACAGGGGGAGAGGAAGCTTTCTTT.

The table lists this clone with a few counts. The chain couples TRBV7-2 to TRBJ2-1; D is uncertain. This CDR3 has 11 residues. Germline loops: CDR1 SGHTA, CDR2 FQGNSA. The V gene lost 2 bases and the J gene lost 9 bases, with 5 bases spanning the gap. The CDR3 is CASSLSLEQFF. In nucleotides, the CDR3 is TGTGCCAGCAGCTTATCTCTTGAGCAGTTCTTC.

The chain couples TRBV29-1 to TRBJ2-1; the D gene is possibly TRBD1 (6 bases). This CDR3 is 13 amino acids long. Looked up from germline, CDR1 is SQVTM and CDR2 is ANQGSEA. Trimming removed 7 bases at V and 2 bases at J, with 12 bases between. CDR3 amino acids: CSAREGAYNEQFF. The CDR3 DNA sequence: TGCAGCGCGCGAGAGGGGGCCTACAATGAGCAGTTCTTC.

The chain links TRBV6-1 to TRBJ2-3, with TRBD2 identical over 9 bases. The V segment lost 1 base and the J segment 3 bases; nucleotides outside the gene matches: 11. Germline CDR1 reads MNHNS; CDR2 reads SASEGT. CDR3 size: 18 residues. CDR3 loop: CASSEGALAGFLTDTQYF. DNA of the CDR3: TGTGCCAGCAGTGAAGGGGCCCTAGCGGGGTTTCTTACAGATACGCAGTATTTT.

The V call is TRBV19, the J call TRBJ2-4; TRBD1 matches 8 bases. The CDR3 contains 14 residues. Trimming removed 4 bases from V and 8 bases from J; junction bases left unmatched: 7. Germline V gives CDR1 LNHDA, CDR2 SQIVND (reference sequence). DNA of the CDR3: TGTGCCAGTAGTACCCGGACAGGGTTTTACATTCAGTACTTC. It yields the protein CASSTRTGFYIQYF.

This clone was observed once. The genes are TRBV19 and TRBJ1-6; unclear D gene. The germline V gene has CDR1 LNHDA and CDR2 SQIVND (reference sequence). The CDR3 sequence is 13 residues long. V was clipped by 4 bases and J by 6 bases, with 7 bases between them. The CDR3 here is CASSKGGNSPLHF. The CDR3 DNA sequence: TGTGCCAGTAGTAAGGGTGGTAATTCACCCCTCCACTTT. Combining the CDR3 with reference TRBV19 and TRBJ1-6 gives the whole variable domain DGGITQSPKYLFRKEGQNVTLSCEQNLNHDAMYWYRQDPGQGLRLIYYSQIVNDFQKGDIAEGYSVSREKKESFPLTVTSAQKNPTAFYLCASSKGGNSPLHFGNGTRLTVT.

This clone was counted a few times. The chain employs TRBV5-1 and TRBJ1-4; 8 bases fit TRBD1. This CDR3 has 13 amino acids. The V segment lost 4 bases and the J segment 6 bases; nucleotides outside the gene matches: 2. CDR1 SGHRS and CDR2 YFSETQ come from the germline V gene. CDR3 loop: CASSGTGDEKLFF. CDR3 coding DNA: TGCGCCAGCAGCGGGACAGGAGATGAAAAACTGTTTTTT. Together with reference TRBV5-1 and TRBJ1-4, the CDR3 gives the full variable domain: KAGVTQTPRYLIKTRGQQVTLSCSPISGHRSVSWYQQTPGQGLQFLFEYFSETQRNKGNFPGRFSGRQFSNSRSEMNVSTLELGDSALYLCASSGTGDEKLFFGSGTQLSVL.

The chain joins TRBV30 to TRBJ2-1, with 9 bases lining up with TRBD2. J lost 3 bases, V lost 1 base, and 7 bases had no gene match. The CDR3 totals 16 residues. In germline, CDR1 is GTSNPN, CDR2 SVGIG (reference sequence). For the CDR3, the DNA is TGTGCCTGGAGTGCCCTTAGCGGGGGTTACTACAATGAGCAGTTCTTC. This translates into CAWSALSGGYYNEQFF. The complete variable domain, with remaining parts taken from reference TRBV30 and TRBJ2-1, reads SQTIHQWPATLVQPVGSPLSLECTVEGTSNPNLYWYRQAAGRGLQLLFYSVGIGQISSEVPQNLSASRPQDRQFILSSKKLLLSDSGFYLCAWSALSGGYYNEQFFGPGTRLTVL.

This rearrangement joins TRBV28 to TRBJ1-1; D is unclear. The CDR3 runs to 15 residues. The germline gives CDR1 MDHEN, CDR2 SYDVKM. V was cut by 3 bases and J by 3 bases, with 14 bases left in between. The CDR3 nucleotides read TGTGCCAGCAGTTTTCTCTCGCGCAGGTACACTGAAGCTTTCTTT. Translated, it gives CASSFLSRRYTEAFF. The whole variable domain, remainder taken from reference TRBV28 and TRBJ1-1, is DVKVTQSSRYLVKRTGEKVFLECVQDMDHENMFWYRQDPGLGLRLIYFSYDVKMKEKGDIPEGYSVSREKKERFSLILESASTNQTSMYLCASSFLSRRYTEAFFGQGTRLTVV.

The chain recombines TRBV9 with TRBJ1-6; maybe TRBD1 (6 bases). Germline V gene lookup returns CDR1 SGDLS and CDR2 YYNGEE. CDR3 size: 17 residues. Trimming stripped 5 bases from V and 9 bases from J, with 24 bases between. The CDR3 DNA sequence: TGTGCCAGCAGTGCCATTCATGGGGGCCTTCTGGTTTCACCCCTCCACTTT. Protein: CASSAIHGGLLVSPLHF. Supplemented by reference TRBV9 and TRBJ1-6, the full variable domain reads DSGVTQTPKHLITATGQRVTLRCSPRSGDLSVYWYQQSLDQGLQFLIQYYNGEERAKGNILERFSAQQFPDLHSELNLSSLELGDSALYFCASSAIHGGLLVSPLHFGNGTRLTVT.

This clone was seen a handful of times. This chain uses TRBV3-1 (or the pseudogene TRBV3-2) with TRBJ2-7; 7 bases fit TRBD1. This CDR3 region has 15 residues. Germline-derived CDR1 and CDR2 are LGHDT and YNNKEL (reference sequence). J gave up 4 bases and V 4 bases, and 10 bases lay outside the gene matches. The CDR3 bases are TGTGCCAGCAGCCGACGACCGGGACAGCAATACGAGCAGTACTTC. Protein: CASSRRPGQQYEQYF.

This clone has a handful of counts. The chain recombines TRBV5-4 with TRBJ2-1; possible D gene TRBD1, 6 bases. This CDR3 is 14 amino acids long. Looked up from germline, CDR1 is SGHNT and CDR2 is YYREEE (reference sequence). Trimming shortened V by 4 bases and J by 8 bases, and 16 bases separated the two germline ends. Here the CDR3 reads CASSLGQLQDEQFF. CDR3 nucleotide sequence: TGTGCCAGCAGCCTCGGACAGCTTCAGGATGAGCAGTTCTTC.

This chain uses TRBV4-1 with TRBJ1-4, with a tentative D call TRBD1 (6 bases). In germline, CDR1 is MGHRA, CDR2 YSYEKL. Trimming stripped 8 bases from V and 8 bases from J, with 12 bases between. The CDR3 totals 12 residues. CDR3 sequence (DNA): TGCGCCAGCGAGGGGGGAAACGAAAAACTGTTTTTT. Translation: CASEGGNEKLFF.